This TCR beta chain was recorded in a study of OX40 agonist ivuxolimab in advanced cancers. For the study at large: Participants averaged roughly 57 years of age (range about 23 to 80) and were roughly 80% male.

This clone was recorded once. Its cognate antigen is unknown. Drawing of blood for sampling happened at baseline, at cycle 4 day 1, and at cycle 7 day 1. General study points: Within 6 weeks, CD4+ and CD8+ blood T cells expanded clonally at 0.1 to 3.0 mg/kg.

The assay was immunoSEQ multiplex PCR, and TCRdb's table has in-frame clones only and misses some. The sample consists of under 80,000 clones, over 70% of them appearing once. The sample consisted of CD4+ or CD8+ T cells sorted from blood, taken in a trial of the OX40 agonist ivuxolimab. This receptor was identified in an adult with an advanced solid tumor such as melanoma, head and neck, liver or kidney cancer.

CDR3 region: CASTQRGGVVRQTQYF. Written as DNA, the CDR3 is TGTGCCAGCACTCAAAGGGGGGGCGTCGTCAGACAGACCCAGTACTTC. The V gene is TRBV2, the J gene TRBJ2-5; the D gene is possibly TRBD2 (7 bases). CDR1 is SNHLY, CDR2 FYNNEI, per germline. Trimming stripped 7 bases from V and 6 bases from J, with 24 bases between. The CDR3 extends over 16 amino acids.